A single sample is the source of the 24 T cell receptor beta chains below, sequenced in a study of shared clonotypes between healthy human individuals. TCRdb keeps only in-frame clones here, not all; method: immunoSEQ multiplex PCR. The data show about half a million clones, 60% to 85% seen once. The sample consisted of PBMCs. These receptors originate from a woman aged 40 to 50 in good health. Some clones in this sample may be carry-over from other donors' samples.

The CDR3 spells CASSQERSLAGGTGELFF. DNA of the CDR3: TGCGCCAGCAGCCAAGAACGGTCGCTAGCGGGAGGTACCGGGGAGCTGTTTTTT. This chain links TRBV4-3 with TRBJ2-2; 11 bases fit TRBD2. Germline values: CDR1 LGHNA, CDR2 YSLEER. J lost 5 bases, V lost 0 bases, and 8 bases had no gene match. This CDR3 is 18 amino acids long.

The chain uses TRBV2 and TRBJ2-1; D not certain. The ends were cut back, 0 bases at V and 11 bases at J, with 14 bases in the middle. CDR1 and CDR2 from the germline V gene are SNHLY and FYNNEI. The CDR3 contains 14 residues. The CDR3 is CASSEAGTPPKQFF. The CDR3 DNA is TGTGCCAGCAGTGAAGCGGGCACTCCCCCTAAGCAGTTCTTC.

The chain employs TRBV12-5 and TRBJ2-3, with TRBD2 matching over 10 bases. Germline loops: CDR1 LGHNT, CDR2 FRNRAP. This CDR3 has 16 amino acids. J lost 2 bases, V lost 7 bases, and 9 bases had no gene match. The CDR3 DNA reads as TGTGCTAGTGCCCTGGGGACTAGCGTTGTCACAGATACGCAGTATTTT. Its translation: CASALGTSVVTDTQYF.

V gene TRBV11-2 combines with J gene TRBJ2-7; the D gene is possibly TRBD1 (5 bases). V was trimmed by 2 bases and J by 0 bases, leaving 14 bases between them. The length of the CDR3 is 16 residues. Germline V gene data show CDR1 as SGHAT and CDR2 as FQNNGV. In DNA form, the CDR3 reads TGTGCCAGCAGCTTACCAGTCACAGGAGCCTCCTACGAGCAGTACTTC. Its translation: CASSLPVTGASYEQYF. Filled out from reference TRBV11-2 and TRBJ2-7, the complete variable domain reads EAGVAQSPRYKIIEKRQSVAFWCNPISGHATLYWYQQILGQGPKLLIQFQNNGVVDDSQLPKDRFSAERLKGVDSTLKIQPAKLEDSAVYLCASSLPVTGASYEQYFGPGTRLTVT.

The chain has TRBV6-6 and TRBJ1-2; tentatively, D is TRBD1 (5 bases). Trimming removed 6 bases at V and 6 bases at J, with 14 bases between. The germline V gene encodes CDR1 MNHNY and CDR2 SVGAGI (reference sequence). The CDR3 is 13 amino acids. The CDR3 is CASRPDSVDGYTF. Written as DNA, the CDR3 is TGTGCCAGCAGGCCCGACAGTGTAGATGGCTACACCTTC.

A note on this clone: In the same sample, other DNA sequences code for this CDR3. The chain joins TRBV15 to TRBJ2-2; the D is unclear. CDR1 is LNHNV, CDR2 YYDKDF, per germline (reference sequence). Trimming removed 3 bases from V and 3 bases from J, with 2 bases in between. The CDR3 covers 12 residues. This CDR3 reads CATSRDTGELFF. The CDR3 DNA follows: TGTGCCACCAGCAGGGACACCGGGGAGCTGTTTTTT. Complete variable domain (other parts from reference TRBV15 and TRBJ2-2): DAMVIQNPRYQVTQFGKPVTLSCSQTLNHNVMYWYQQKSSQAPKLLFHYYDKDFNNEADTPDNFQSRRPNTSFCFLDIRSPGLGDTAMYLCATSRDTGELFFGEGSRLTVL.

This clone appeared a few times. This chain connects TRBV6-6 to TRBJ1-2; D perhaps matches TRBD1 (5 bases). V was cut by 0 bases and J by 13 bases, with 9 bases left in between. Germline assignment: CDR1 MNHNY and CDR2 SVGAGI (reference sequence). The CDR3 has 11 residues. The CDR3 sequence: CASSYSGQRTF. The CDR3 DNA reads TGTGCCAGCAGTTACTCGGGGCAGCGCACCTTC.

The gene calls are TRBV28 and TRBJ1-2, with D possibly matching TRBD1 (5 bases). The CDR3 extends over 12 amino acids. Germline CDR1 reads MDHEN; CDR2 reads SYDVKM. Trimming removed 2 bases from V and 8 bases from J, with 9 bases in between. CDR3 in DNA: TGTGCCAGCAGTTTAGGGACGAGAGGCTACACCTTC. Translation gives CASSLGTRGYTF.

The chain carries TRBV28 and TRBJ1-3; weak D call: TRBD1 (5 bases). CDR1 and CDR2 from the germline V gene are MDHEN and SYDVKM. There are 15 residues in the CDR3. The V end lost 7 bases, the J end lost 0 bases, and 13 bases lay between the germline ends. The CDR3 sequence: CASIRGGSSGNTIYF. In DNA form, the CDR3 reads TGTGCCAGCATTCGGGGGGGAAGCTCTGGAAACACCATATATTTT.

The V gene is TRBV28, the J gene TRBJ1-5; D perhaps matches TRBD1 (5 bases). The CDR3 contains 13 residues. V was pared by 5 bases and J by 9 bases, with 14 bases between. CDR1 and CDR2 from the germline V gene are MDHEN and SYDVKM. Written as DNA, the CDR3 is TGTGCCAGCAGTCCAGGAAGGGACCGGCCCCAGCATTTT. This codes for CASSPGRDRPQHF.

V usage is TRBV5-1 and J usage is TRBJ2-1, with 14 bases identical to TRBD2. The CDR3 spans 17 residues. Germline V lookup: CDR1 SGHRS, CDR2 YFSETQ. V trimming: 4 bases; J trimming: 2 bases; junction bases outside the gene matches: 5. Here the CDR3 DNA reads TGCGCCAGCAGCACCGGACTAGCGGGAGGTGCCTACAATGAGCAGTTCTTC. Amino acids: CASSTGLAGGAYNEQFF.

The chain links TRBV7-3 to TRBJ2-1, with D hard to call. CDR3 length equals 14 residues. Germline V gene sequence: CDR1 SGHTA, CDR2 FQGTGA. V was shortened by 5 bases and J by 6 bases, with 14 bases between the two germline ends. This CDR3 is CASSAIPRGNEQFF. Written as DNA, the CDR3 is TGTGCCAGCAGCGCTATACCCCGAGGCAATGAGCAGTTCTTC.

CDR3 residues: CATSRAPSNQPQHF. The DNA for the CDR3 is TGTGCCACCAGCAGAGCTCCTAGCAATCAGCCCCAGCATTTT. The V call is TRBV15, the J call TRBJ1-5; D unresolved. CDR1 is LNHNV and CDR2 is YYDKDF in the germline V gene (reference sequence). The V end lost 1 base, the J end lost 0 bases, and 4 bases lay between the germline ends. CDR3 length: 14 residues.

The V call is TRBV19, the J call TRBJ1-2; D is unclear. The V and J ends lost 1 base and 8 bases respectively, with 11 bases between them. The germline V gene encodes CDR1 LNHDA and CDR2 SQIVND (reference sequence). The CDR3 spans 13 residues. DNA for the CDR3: TGTGCCAGTAGTATAGGCAAGAGAACCGGCTACACCTTC. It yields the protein CASSIGKRTGYTF.

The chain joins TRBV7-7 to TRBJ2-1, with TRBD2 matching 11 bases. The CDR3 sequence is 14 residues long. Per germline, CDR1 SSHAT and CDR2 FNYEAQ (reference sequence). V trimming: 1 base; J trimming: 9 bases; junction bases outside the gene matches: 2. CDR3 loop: CASSLEGTSGEQFF. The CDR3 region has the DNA TGTGCCAGCAGCTTAGAAGGGACTAGCGGTGAGCAGTTCTTC.

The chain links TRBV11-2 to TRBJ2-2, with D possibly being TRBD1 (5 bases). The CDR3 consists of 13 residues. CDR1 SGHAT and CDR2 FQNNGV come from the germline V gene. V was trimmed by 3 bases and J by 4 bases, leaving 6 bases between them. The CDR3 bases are TGTGCCAGCAGCTTTCAGGGCACCGGGGAGCTGTTTTTT. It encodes CASSFQGTGELFF.

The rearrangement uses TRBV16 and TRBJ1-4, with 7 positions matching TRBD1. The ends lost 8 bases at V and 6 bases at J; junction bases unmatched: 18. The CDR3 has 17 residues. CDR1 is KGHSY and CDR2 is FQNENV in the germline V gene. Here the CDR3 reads CASASGLGDRVDEKLFF. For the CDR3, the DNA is TGTGCCAGCGCCTCGGGGCTCGGGGACAGAGTAGATGAAAAACTGTTTTTT. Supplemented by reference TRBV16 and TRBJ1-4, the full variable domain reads GEEVAQTPKHLVRGEGQKAKLYCAPIKGHSYVFWYQQVLKNEFKFLISFQNENVFDETGMPKERFSAKCLPNSPCSLEIQATKLEDSAVYFCASASGLGDRVDEKLFFGSGTQLSVL.

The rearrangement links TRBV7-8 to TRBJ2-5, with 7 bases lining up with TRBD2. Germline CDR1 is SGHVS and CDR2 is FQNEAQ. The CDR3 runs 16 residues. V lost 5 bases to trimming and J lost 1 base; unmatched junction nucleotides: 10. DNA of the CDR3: TGTGCCAGCAGCCCGGCCCGGCTAGCGGTCCAAGAGACCCAGTACTTC. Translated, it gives CASSPARLAVQETQYF.

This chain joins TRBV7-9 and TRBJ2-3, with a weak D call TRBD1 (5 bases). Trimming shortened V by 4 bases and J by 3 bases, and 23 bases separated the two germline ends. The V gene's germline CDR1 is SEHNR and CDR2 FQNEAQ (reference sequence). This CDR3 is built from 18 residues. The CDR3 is CASSSWGRVGKTTDTQYF. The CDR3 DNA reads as TGTGCCAGCAGCTCATGGGGCAGGGTTGGTAAGACGACAGATACGCAGTATTTT.

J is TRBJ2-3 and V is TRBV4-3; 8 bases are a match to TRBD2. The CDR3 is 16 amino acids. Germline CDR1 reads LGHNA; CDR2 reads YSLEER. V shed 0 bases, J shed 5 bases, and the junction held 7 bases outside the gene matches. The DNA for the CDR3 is TGCGCCAGCAGCCAAGATGGAGCGGGAGTAGGAGATACGCAGTATTTT. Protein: CASSQDGAGVGDTQYF.

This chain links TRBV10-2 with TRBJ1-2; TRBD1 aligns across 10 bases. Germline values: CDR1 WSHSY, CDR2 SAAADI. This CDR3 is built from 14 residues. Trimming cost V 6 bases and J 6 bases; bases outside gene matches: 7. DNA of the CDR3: TGCGCCAGCAGGGGGACAGGGGTCGTCCATGGCTACACCTTC. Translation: CASRGTGVVHGYTF.

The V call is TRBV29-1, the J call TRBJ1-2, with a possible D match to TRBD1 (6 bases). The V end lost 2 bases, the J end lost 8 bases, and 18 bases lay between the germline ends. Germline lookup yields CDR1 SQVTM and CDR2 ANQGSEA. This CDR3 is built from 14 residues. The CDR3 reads CSVEPGEGVRGYTF. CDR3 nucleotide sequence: TGCAGCGTTGAACCCGGTGAGGGGGTAAGGGGCTACACCTTC.

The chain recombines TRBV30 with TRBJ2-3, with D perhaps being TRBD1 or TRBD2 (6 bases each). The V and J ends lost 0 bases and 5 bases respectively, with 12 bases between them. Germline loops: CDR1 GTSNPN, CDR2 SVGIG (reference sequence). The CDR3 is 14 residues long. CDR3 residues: CAWSVGGSGDTQYF. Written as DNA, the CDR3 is TGTGCCTGGAGTGTAGGGGGGAGCGGAGATACGCAGTATTTT.

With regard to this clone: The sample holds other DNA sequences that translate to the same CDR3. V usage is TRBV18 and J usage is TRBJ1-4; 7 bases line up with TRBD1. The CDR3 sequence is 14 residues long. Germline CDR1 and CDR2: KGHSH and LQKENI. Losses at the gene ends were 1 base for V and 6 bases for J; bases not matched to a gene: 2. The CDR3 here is CASSPQGADEKLFF. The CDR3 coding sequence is TGTGCCAGCTCACCACAGGGGGCCGATGAAAAACTGTTTTTT. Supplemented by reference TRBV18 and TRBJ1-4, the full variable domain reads NAGVMQNPRHLVRRRGQEARLRCSPMKGHSHVYWYRQLPEEGLKFMVYLQKENIIDESGMPKERFSAEFPKEGPSILRIQQVVRGDSAAYFCASSPQGADEKLFFGSGTQLSVL.